These T cell receptor beta chains were read from a single sample in a study of metastatic and nonmetastatic thyroid tumors. TCRdb reassembled clones from the PCR reads with MiXCR. Found here are fewer than 30,000 clones, 14% to 15% of them singletons; the top ten hold 2.5% to 3.5%. Material: blood. The receptors originated from a female donor with papillary thyroid cancer or a benign thyroid nodule (not recorded which). Some clones in this sample may be carry-over from other donors' samples. CDR3s include the opening cysteine and the closing phenylalanine or tryptophan. Each record gives: clone size, D gene, J gene, V gene, CDR3 DNA, CDR3 protein. A D gene is named only where the DNA matches it firmly. Rows may omit the clone size; those that give it use once, few, many or a size class.

abundance: many
d_gene: -
j_gene: TRBJ2-5
v_gene: TRBV11-2
CDR3nt: TGTGCCAGCAGCTTAGTTCTAGAGGAGACCCAGTACTTC
CDR3aa: CASSLVLEETQYF

abundance: many
d_gene: -
j_gene: TRBJ2-3
v_gene: TRBV29-1
CDR3nt: TGCAGCGTTGAGATAGACACAGATACGCAGTATTTT
CDR3aa: CSVEIDTDTQYF

abundance: many
d_gene: -
j_gene: TRBJ2-3
v_gene: TRBV6-1
CDR3nt: TGTGCCAGTTTCACGGGACTCACAGATACGCAGTATTTT
CDR3aa: CASFTGLTDTQYF

abundance: many
d_gene: -
j_gene: TRBJ1-6
v_gene: TRBV2
CDR3nt: TGTGCCAGCAGAAGTTTACGAGACGGGACCTCATTT
CDR3aa: CASRSLRDGTSF

abundance: -
d_gene: -
j_gene: TRBJ2-1
v_gene: TRBV27
CDR3nt: TGTGCCAGCAGTTACGCCGGGACTGGTAATGAGCAGTTCTTC
CDR3aa: CASSYAGTGNEQFF

abundance: many
d_gene: -
j_gene: TRBJ2-2
v_gene: TRBV19
CDR3nt: TGTGCCAGTAGTATAGAGCCCTCACTGGGGGAGCTGTTTTTT
CDR3aa: CASSIEPSLGELFF

abundance: once
d_gene: -
j_gene: TRBJ1-1
v_gene: TRBV5-1
CDR3nt: TGCGCCAGCAGCTTGGCCGGGGGGGAGAGGACTGAAGCTTTCTTT
CDR3aa: CASSLAGGERTEAFF

abundance: many
d_gene: TRBD1
j_gene: TRBJ2-3
v_gene: TRBV25-1
CDR3nt: TGTGCCAGCAGTACAGACAGGGGGGTCACAGATACGCAGTATTTT
CDR3aa: CASSTDRGVTDTQYF

abundance: many
d_gene: -
j_gene: TRBJ2-7
v_gene: TRBV2
CDR3nt: TGTGCCAGCAGTGGGACGGGGAGGTCCTACGAGCAGTACTTC
CDR3aa: CASSGTGRSYEQYF

abundance: -
d_gene: -
j_gene: TRBJ1-1
v_gene: TRBV30
CDR3nt: TGTGCCTGTTTTAGGAGAACTGAAGCTTTCTTT
CDR3aa: CACFRRTEAFF

abundance: many
d_gene: TRBD1
j_gene: TRBJ2-6
v_gene: TRBV7-2
CDR3nt: TGTGCCAGCGGCCGAGGGACAGGGACTGGGGCCAACGTCCTGACTTTC
CDR3aa: CASGRGTGTGANVLTF

abundance: many
d_gene: -
j_gene: TRBJ1-3
v_gene: TRBV12-5
CDR3nt: TGTGCTAGTGGAGGGGGAAACACCATATATTTT
CDR3aa: CASGGGNTIYF

abundance: once
d_gene: -
j_gene: TRBJ1-1
v_gene: TRBV11-1
CDR3nt: TGTGCCAGCAGCTTAGGATTTATGGGAAACACTGAAGCTTTCTTT
CDR3aa: CASSLGFMGNTEAFF

abundance: many
d_gene: -
j_gene: TRBJ2-7
v_gene: TRBV4-2
CDR3nt: TGTGCCAGCAGCCAGGCTACGACAGGACGATCCTACGAGCAGTACTTC
CDR3aa: CASSQATTGRSYEQYF

abundance: -
d_gene: -
j_gene: TRBJ2-2
v_gene: TRBV30
CDR3nt: TGTGCCTGGAGTGTACTCCCTAGGGCCGGGGAGTTGTTTTTT
CDR3aa: CAWSVLPRAGELFF

abundance: many
d_gene: -
j_gene: TRBJ2-5
v_gene: TRBV4-1
CDR3nt: TGCGCCAGCAGCGTCACCTGGATAGAGACCCAGTACTTC
CDR3aa: CASSVTWIETQYF

abundance: many
d_gene: -
j_gene: TRBJ1-2
v_gene: TRBV9
CDR3nt: TGTGCCAGCAGCGTAGGGGAGGGAACCTATGGCTACACCTTC
CDR3aa: CASSVGEGTYGYTF

abundance: -
d_gene: TRBD2
j_gene: TRBJ2-7
v_gene: TRBV27
CDR3nt: TGTGCCAGCAGTTTTGGACTAGCGGGAGGATCCCCCCGGGTCGGGCAGTACTTC
CDR3aa: CASSFGLAGGSPRVGQYF

abundance: -
d_gene: TRBD1
j_gene: TRBJ2-7
v_gene: TRBV19
CDR3nt: TGTGCCAGTAGTCCCGGGACAGGCCCATCCTACGAGCAGTACTTC
CDR3aa: CASSPGTGPSYEQYF

abundance: many
d_gene: -
j_gene: TRBJ2-1
v_gene: TRBV2
CDR3nt: TGTGCCAGCAGAGGTGAACTCTACAATGAGCAGTTCTTC
CDR3aa: CASRGELYNEQFF

abundance: many
d_gene: TRBD1
j_gene: TRBJ2-2
v_gene: TRBV28
CDR3nt: TGTGCCAGCAGGTCCGGGACAGCGAACACCGGGGAGCTGTTTTTT
CDR3aa: CASRSGTANTGELFF

abundance: many
d_gene: -
j_gene: TRBJ2-5
v_gene: TRBV2
CDR3nt: TGTGCCAGCAGTCTCGGGGAGACCCAGTACTTC
CDR3aa: CASSLGETQYF

abundance: many
d_gene: TRBD1
j_gene: TRBJ2-7
v_gene: TRBV29-1
CDR3nt: TGCAGCGCCGCAGGGGGCCAATCCTACGAGCAGTACTTC
CDR3aa: CSAAGGQSYEQYF

abundance: -
d_gene: -
j_gene: TRBJ2-1
v_gene: TRBV20-1
CDR3nt: TGCAGTGCTCCCGGGGCCAATGAGCAGTTCTTC
CDR3aa: CSAPGANEQFF

abundance: many
d_gene: -
j_gene: TRBJ2-3
v_gene: TRBV18
CDR3nt: TGTGCCAGCTCACCACGTACGGCAGATACGCAGTATTTT
CDR3aa: CASSPRTADTQYF

abundance: many
d_gene: -
j_gene: TRBJ1-1
v_gene: TRBV11-2
CDR3nt: TGTGCCAGCAGCTTCGGACGGGGGGGTACGAACACTGAAGCTTTCTTT
CDR3aa: CASSFGRGGTNTEAFF

abundance: many
d_gene: TRBD1
j_gene: TRBJ1-1
v_gene: TRBV28
CDR3nt: TGTGCCAGCAGCCCTTACAGGGGGGAAGACACTGAAGCTTTCTTT
CDR3aa: CASSPYRGEDTEAFF

abundance: -
d_gene: -
j_gene: TRBJ1-2
v_gene: TRBV5-6
CDR3nt: TGCGCCGGCAGCTTGGGAGGGGGTGTTCTTGGCTACACCTTC
CDR3aa: CAGSLGGGVLGYTF

abundance: many
d_gene: -
j_gene: TRBJ2-7
v_gene: TRBV7-2
CDR3nt: TGTGCCAGCAGCTTCCCCGGGCGACACTACGAGCAGTACTTC
CDR3aa: CASSFPGRHYEQYF

abundance: many
d_gene: TRBD2
j_gene: TRBJ2-1
v_gene: TRBV19
CDR3nt: TGTGCCAGTAGTCCACTAGCGGGAGTGGGCAATGAGCAGTTCTTC
CDR3aa: CASSPLAGVGNEQFF

abundance: few
d_gene: -
j_gene: TRBJ1-5
v_gene: TRBV28
CDR3nt: TGTGCCAGCAGTGGAAATCAGCCCCAGCATTTT
CDR3aa: CASSGNQPQHF

abundance: few
d_gene: -
j_gene: TRBJ2-7
v_gene: TRBV5-8
CDR3nt: TGTGCCAGCAGCTTTCCCGGGACCCATGGGGGCGAGCAGTACTTC
CDR3aa: CASSFPGTHGGEQYF

abundance: many
d_gene: TRBD2
j_gene: TRBJ2-2
v_gene: TRBV7-2
CDR3nt: TGTGCCAGCAGCTTGCTTACCGGGACTAGGACGACCGGGGAGCTGTTTTTT
CDR3aa: CASSLLTGTRTTGELFF

abundance: medium-sized
d_gene: -
j_gene: TRBJ1-6
v_gene: TRBV4-2
CDR3nt: TGTGCCAGCAGCCCCTCGGCAGGGCCGAATTCACCCCTCCACTTT
CDR3aa: CASSPSAGPNSPLHF

abundance: many
d_gene: -
j_gene: TRBJ2-1
v_gene: TRBV19
CDR3nt: TGTGCCAGTAGTATTAACTACAATGAGCAGTTCTTC
CDR3aa: CASSINYNEQFF

abundance: many
d_gene: TRBD1
j_gene: TRBJ1-4
v_gene: TRBV28
CDR3nt: TGTGCCAGCAGCCCCCCGACAGGGGGAAATGAAAAACTGTTTTTT
CDR3aa: CASSPPTGGNEKLFF

abundance: many
d_gene: -
j_gene: TRBJ1-2
v_gene: TRBV9
CDR3nt: TGTGCCAGCAGCGTAGCTTGGCAGGGCCTATATGGCTACACCTTC
CDR3aa: CASSVAWQGLYGYTF

abundance: many
d_gene: TRBD1
j_gene: TRBJ1-5
v_gene: TRBV28
CDR3nt: TGTGCCAGCAGTACCGTCAGGGGGCCAGTTGATCCGCCCCAGCATTTT
CDR3aa: CASSTVRGPVDPPQHF

abundance: few
d_gene: -
j_gene: TRBJ2-7
v_gene: TRBV11-1
CDR3nt: TGTGCCAGCAGCCCAAGTCTGGGTGACGCCCACGAGCAGTACTTC
CDR3aa: CASSPSLGDAHEQYF

abundance: many
d_gene: TRBD2
j_gene: TRBJ2-5
v_gene: TRBV7-6
CDR3nt: TGTGCCAGCAGCCCCGGGCTAGCGGGGGAGACCCAGTACTTC
CDR3aa: CASSPGLAGETQYF

abundance: medium-sized
d_gene: TRBD1
j_gene: TRBJ1-3
v_gene: TRBV6-1
CDR3nt: TGTGCCAGCGGGGGGACAGTCTCTGGAAACACCATATATTTT
CDR3aa: CASGGTVSGNTIYF

abundance: many
d_gene: TRBD1
j_gene: TRBJ1-1
v_gene: TRBV7-2
CDR3nt: TGTGCCAGCAGCTTTCAAGGACAGGGGGACACTGAAGCTTTCTTT
CDR3aa: CASSFQGQGDTEAFF

abundance: many
d_gene: TRBD2
j_gene: TRBJ2-1
v_gene: TRBV4-1
CDR3nt: TGCGCCAGCAGCCTCCCCCCTTACGGGAGGGGGATTGAGCAGTTCTTC
CDR3aa: CASSLPPYGRGIEQFF

abundance: many
d_gene: TRBD1
j_gene: TRBJ2-7
v_gene: TRBV20-1
CDR3nt: TGCAGTCCAGGGGGAAGCGGAGCCTCCTACGAGCAGTACTTC
CDR3aa: CSPGGSGASYEQYF

abundance: -
d_gene: -
j_gene: TRBJ2-3
v_gene: TRBV7-2
CDR3nt: TGTGCCAGCAGCTTTATCCAGCGCTCGGATACGCAGTATTTT
CDR3aa: CASSFIQRSDTQYF

abundance: many
d_gene: -
j_gene: TRBJ1-2
v_gene: TRBV12-3/TRBV12-4
CDR3nt: TGTGCCAGCAGCCGGGGGGGGAGTGGGTATGATGGCTACACCTTC
CDR3aa: CASSRGGSGYDGYTF

abundance: medium-sized
d_gene: -
j_gene: TRBJ2-1
v_gene: TRBV20-1
CDR3nt: TGCAGTGCTAGATATCCCACCCCCGGAAAGAATGAGCAGTTCTTC
CDR3aa: CSARYPTPGKNEQFF

abundance: once
d_gene: -
j_gene: TRBJ2-2
v_gene: TRBV11-2
CDR3nt: TGTGCCAGCAGCACAATTCCAGCGGCTGGGGCCTGGGAGCTGTTTTTT
CDR3aa: CASSTIPAAGAWELFF

abundance: medium-sized
d_gene: -
j_gene: TRBJ2-7
v_gene: TRBV7-8
CDR3nt: TGTGCCAGCAGCCTTCGGACGGCCGAGCAGTACTTC
CDR3aa: CASSLRTAEQYF

abundance: many
d_gene: TRBD2
j_gene: TRBJ2-1
v_gene: TRBV6-2/TRBV6-3
CDR3nt: TGTGCCAGCAGTTACGGGGCGGGAGCGGGCAGTGAGCAGTTCTTC
CDR3aa: CASSYGAGAGSEQFF

abundance: -
d_gene: TRBD1
j_gene: TRBJ1-6
v_gene: TRBV30
CDR3nt: TGTGCCTCCACCACCCAGGGACAGGGCAATAATTCACCCCTCCACTTT
CDR3aa: CASTTQGQGNNSPLHF

abundance: many
d_gene: TRBD1
j_gene: TRBJ1-1
v_gene: TRBV27
CDR3nt: TGTGCCAGCAGGATCGACAGGGGGCAGAACACTGAAGCTTTCTTT
CDR3aa: CASRIDRGQNTEAFF

abundance: many
d_gene: -
j_gene: TRBJ2-1
v_gene: TRBV12-3/TRBV12-4
CDR3nt: TGTGCCAGCAGCCGAGGTACGGATGAGCAGTTCTTC
CDR3aa: CASSRGTDEQFF

abundance: many
d_gene: -
j_gene: TRBJ2-3
v_gene: TRBV20-1
CDR3nt: TGCAGTGCTGGAGACAGCACCCGAGGCGGGGATACGCAGTATTTT
CDR3aa: CSAGDSTRGGDTQYF

abundance: medium-sized
d_gene: -
j_gene: TRBJ1-6
v_gene: TRBV6-5
CDR3nt: TGTGCCAGCAGTTACTCGATAGGGACTGGGGATTCACCCCTCCACTTT
CDR3aa: CASSYSIGTGDSPLHF